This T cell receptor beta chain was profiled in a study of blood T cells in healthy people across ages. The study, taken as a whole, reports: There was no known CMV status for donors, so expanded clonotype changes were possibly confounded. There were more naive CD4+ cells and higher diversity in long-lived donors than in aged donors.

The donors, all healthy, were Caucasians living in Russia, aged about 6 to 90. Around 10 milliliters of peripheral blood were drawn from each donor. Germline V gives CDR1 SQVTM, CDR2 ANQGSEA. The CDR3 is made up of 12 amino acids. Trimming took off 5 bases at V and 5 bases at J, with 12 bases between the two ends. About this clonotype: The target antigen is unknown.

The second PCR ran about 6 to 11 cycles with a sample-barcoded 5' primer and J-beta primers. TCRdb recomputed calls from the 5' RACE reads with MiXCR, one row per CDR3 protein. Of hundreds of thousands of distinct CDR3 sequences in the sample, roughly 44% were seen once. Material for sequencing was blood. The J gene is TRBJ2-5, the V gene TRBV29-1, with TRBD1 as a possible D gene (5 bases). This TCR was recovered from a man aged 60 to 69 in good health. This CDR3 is CSVSGAGETQYF. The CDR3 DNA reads TGCAGCGTTTCGGGCGCAGGGGAGACCCAGTACTTC.